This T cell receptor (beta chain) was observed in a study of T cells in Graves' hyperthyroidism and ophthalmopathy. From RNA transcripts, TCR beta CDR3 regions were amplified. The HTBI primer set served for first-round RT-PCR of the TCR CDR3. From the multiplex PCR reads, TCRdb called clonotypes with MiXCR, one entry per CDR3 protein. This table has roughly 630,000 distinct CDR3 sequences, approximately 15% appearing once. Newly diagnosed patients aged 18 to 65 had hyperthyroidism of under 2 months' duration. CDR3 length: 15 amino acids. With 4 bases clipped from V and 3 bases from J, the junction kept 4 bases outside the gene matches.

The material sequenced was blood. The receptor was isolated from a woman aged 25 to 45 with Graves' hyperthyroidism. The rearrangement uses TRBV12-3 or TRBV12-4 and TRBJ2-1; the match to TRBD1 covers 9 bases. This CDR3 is CASSWDRADYNEQFF. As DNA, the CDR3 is TGTGCCAGCAGTTGGGACAGGGCGGACTACAATGAGCAGTTCTTC.